Listed here are 2 T cell receptor beta chains from one sample, sequenced in a study of shared clonotypes between healthy human individuals. The data were produced by immunoSEQ multiplex PCR, yet TCRdb's version contains in-frame clones alone and is incomplete. The data show more than 2 million clones, around 95% seen once. Sequencing was done on a sample of naive CD4+ T cells sorted from blood. Documented subset: CD45RA+ positively selected. These receptors came from a young man in good health.

The genes are TRBV18 and TRBJ1-6; D unclear. The V end was cut by 6 bases, the J end by 5 bases, with 14 bases between. The CDR3 runs 15 residues. CDR1 is KGHSH and CDR2 is LQKENI in the germline V gene. The CDR3 loop is CASSRSPADNSPLHF. The CDR3 nucleotides are TGTGCCAGCTCGAGGTCTCCCGCGGATAATTCACCCCTCCACTTT.

This chain joins TRBV18 and TRBJ1-2; D remains ambiguous. Trimming took 3 bases from V and 5 from J, leaving 13 bases between them. The CDR3 covers 14 residues. The germline V gene has CDR1 KGHSH and CDR2 LQKENI. The CDR3 DNA follows: TGTGCCAGCTCACCTAGTCCAGAGAGTTATGGCTACACCTTC. Encoded protein: CASSPSPESYGYTF.